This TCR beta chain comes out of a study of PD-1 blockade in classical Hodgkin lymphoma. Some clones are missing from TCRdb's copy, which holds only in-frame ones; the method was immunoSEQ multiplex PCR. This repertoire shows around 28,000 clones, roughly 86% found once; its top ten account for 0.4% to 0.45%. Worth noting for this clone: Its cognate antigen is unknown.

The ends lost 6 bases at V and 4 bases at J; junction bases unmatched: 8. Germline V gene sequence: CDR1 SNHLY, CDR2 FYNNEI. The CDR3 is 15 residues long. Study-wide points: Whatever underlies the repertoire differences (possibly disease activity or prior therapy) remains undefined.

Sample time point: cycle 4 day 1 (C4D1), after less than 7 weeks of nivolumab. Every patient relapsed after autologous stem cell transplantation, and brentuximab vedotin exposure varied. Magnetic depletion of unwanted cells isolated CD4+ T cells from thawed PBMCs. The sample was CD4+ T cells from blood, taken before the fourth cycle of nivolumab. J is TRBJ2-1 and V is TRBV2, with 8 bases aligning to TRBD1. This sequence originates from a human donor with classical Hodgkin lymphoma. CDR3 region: CASSDDRGGYNEQFF. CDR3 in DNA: TGTGCCAGCAGCGATGACAGGGGAGGTTACAATGAGCAGTTCTTC. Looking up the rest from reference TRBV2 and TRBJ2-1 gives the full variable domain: EPEVTQTPSHQVTQMGQEVILRCVPISNHLYFYWYRQILGQKVEFLVSFYNNEISEKSEIFDDQFSVERPDGSNFTLKIRSTKLEDSAMYFCASSDDRGGYNEQFFGPGTRLTVL.